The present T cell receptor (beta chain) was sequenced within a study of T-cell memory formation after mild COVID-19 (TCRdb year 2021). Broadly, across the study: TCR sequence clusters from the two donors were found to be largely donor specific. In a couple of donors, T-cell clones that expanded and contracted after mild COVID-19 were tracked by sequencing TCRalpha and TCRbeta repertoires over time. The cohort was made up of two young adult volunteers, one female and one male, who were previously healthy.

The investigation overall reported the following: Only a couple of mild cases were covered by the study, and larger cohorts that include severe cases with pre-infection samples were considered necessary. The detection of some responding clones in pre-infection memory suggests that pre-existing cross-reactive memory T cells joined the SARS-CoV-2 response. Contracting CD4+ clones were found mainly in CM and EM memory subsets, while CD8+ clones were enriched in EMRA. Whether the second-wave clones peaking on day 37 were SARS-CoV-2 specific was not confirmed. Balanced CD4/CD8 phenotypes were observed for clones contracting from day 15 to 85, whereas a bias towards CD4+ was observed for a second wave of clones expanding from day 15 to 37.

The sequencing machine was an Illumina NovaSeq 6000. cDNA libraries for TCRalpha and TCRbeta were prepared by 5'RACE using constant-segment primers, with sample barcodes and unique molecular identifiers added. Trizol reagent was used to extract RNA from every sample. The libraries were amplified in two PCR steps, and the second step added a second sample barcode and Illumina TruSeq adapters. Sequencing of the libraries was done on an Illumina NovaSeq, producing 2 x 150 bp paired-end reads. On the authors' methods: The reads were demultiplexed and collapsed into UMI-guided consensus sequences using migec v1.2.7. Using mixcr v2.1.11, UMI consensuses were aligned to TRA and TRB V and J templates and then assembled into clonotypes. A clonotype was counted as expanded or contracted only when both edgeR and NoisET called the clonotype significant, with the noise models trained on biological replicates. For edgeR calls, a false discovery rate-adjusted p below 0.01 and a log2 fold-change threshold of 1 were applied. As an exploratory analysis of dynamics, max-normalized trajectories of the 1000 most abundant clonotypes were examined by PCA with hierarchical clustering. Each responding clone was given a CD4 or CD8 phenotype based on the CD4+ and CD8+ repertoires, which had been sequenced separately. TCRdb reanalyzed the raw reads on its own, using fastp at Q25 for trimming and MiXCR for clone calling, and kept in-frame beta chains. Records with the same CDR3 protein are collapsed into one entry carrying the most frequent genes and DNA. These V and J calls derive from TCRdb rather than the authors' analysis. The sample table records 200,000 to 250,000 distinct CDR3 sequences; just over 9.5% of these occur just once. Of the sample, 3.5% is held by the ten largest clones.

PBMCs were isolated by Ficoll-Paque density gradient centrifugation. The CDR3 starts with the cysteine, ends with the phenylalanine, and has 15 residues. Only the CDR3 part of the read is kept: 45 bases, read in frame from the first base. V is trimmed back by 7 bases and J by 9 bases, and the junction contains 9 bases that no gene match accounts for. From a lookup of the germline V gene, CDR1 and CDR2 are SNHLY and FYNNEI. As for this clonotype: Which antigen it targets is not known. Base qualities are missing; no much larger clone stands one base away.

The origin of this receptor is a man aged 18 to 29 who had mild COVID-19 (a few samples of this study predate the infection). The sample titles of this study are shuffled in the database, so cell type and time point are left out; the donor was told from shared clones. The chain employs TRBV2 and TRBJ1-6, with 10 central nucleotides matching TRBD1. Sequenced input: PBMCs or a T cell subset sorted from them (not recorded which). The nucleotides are TGTGCCAGCAAGAATCCTGGGACAGGGGCTTCACCCCTCCACTTT. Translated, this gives CASKNPGTGASPLHF.